The 20 T cell receptor beta chains presented below share a single source sample, sequenced in a study of blood T cells in healthy people across ages. It was with a sample-barcoded 5' primer and a J-beta primer mix that a second PCR of roughly 7 to 11 cycles was run. TCRdb redid the calling of the 5' RACE reads with MiXCR, one entry per CDR3 protein. The table lists about 580,000 distinct CDR3 sequences, 40% to 55% of them singletons. The sequencing input was blood. The receptors shown here come from an elderly man in good health.

Only a few counts were recorded for this clonotype. V and J are TRBV29-1 and TRBJ2-3; no definite D call. Germline V gene data show CDR1 as SQVTM and CDR2 as ANQGSEA. This CDR3 spans 15 amino acids. The V and J ends lost 7 bases and 2 bases respectively, with 19 bases between them. In nucleotides, the CDR3 is TGCAGCGGGGCCCGAGGATACCTACCCACAGATACGCAGTATTTT. Protein: CSGARGYLPTDTQYF.

This clonotype was seen at least ten times. The chain carries TRBV12-3 or TRBV12-4 and TRBJ2-7, with TRBD1 matching over 7 bases. The CDR3 runs 13 residues. V shed 6 bases and J 0 bases; nucleotides not matched to a gene: 2. The CDR3 is CASRRQGSYEQYF. The CDR3 nucleotides are TGTGCCAGCAGAAGACAGGGCTCCTACGAGCAGTACTTC.

The V and J genes are TRBV3-1 and TRBJ2-6; D call uncertain. Trimming shortened V by 4 bases and J by 1 base, and 11 bases separated the two germline ends. Germline CDR1 is LGHDT and CDR2 is YNNKEL (reference sequence). This CDR3 region has 16 residues. CDR3 DNA sequence: TGTGCCAGCAGCCCCTCAAGATCTTCTGGGGCCAACGTCCTGACTTTC. Protein: CASSPSRSSGANVLTF.

This clonotype was detected a few times. The chain employs TRBV11-1 and TRBJ1-1; D possibly corresponds to TRBD1 (6 bases). Per germline, CDR1 SGHAT and CDR2 FQDESV (reference sequence). V lost 4 bases, J lost 6 bases, and 21 bases lay in between. This CDR3 has 16 amino acids. CDR3 DNA sequence: TGTGCCAGCAGCTCCAGGGGACGGGGTAAGGTGGCTGAAGCTTTCTTT. Its protein is CASSSRGRGKVAEAFF.

V gene TRBV29-1 combines with J gene TRBJ2-3; 9 bases line up with TRBD1. V lost 8 bases, J lost 2 bases, and 5 bases stayed unmatched. Germline-derived CDR1 and CDR2 are SQVTM and ANQGSEA. This CDR3 contains 13 residues. The chain's CDR3 is CSTGQGITDTQYF. The CDR3 nucleotides are TGCAGCACCGGACAGGGGATCACAGATACGCAGTATTTT.

This rearrangement joins TRBV28 to TRBJ2-1; TRBD1 or TRBD2 may be the D gene (5 bases each). The germline CDR1 and CDR2 sequences are MDHEN and SYDVKM. The V gene lost 3 bases and the J gene lost 0 bases, with 9 bases spanning the gap. The CDR3 totals 15 residues. The CDR3 sequence: CASSFAGASYNEQFF. For the CDR3, the DNA is TGTGCCAGCAGTTTCGCCGGGGCCTCCTACAATGAGCAGTTCTTC.

This clonotype was observed at least ten times. The chain uses TRBV6-5 and TRBJ1-5; 10 bases are a match to TRBD1. Germline V gene sequence: CDR1 MNHEY, CDR2 SVGAGI. There are 16 residues in the CDR3. V dropped 6 bases and J dropped 1; count of bases not matched to a gene: 6. DNA for the CDR3: TGTGCCAGCAGCAGGACAGGGGGATTCAGCAATCAGCCCCAGCATTTT. Protein sequence: CASSRTGGFSNQPQHF.

This clonotype was picked up a small number of times. The V and J genes are TRBV15 and TRBJ2-7; TRBD2 matches at 7 bases. CDR3 length: 14 residues. CDR1 and CDR2 from the germline V gene are LNHNV and YYDKDF (reference sequence). V gave up 0 bases and J gave up 4 bases; unmatched junction bases: 3. The DNA for the CDR3 is TGTGCCACCAGCAGAGAAATCGGGAGGTACGAGCAGTACTTC. Its protein product is CATSREIGRYEQYF.

The rearrangement joins TRBV19 to TRBJ2-5; 10 nucleotides match TRBD1. The end of the DNA fits TRBJ2-7 better, so the J call may be wrong. The CDR3 is 13 amino acids. Germline V gene sequence: CDR1 LNHDA, CDR2 SQIVND (reference sequence). As DNA, the CDR3 is TGTGCCACCGTCCCGGGACAGGGGTTCGAGCAGTACTTC. Its translation: CATVPGQGFEQYF.

The rearrangement uses TRBV10-2 and TRBJ2-5; weak D call: TRBD2 (7 bases). V shed 6 bases and J shed 5 bases, with 16 bases lying between them. Looked up from germline, CDR1 is WSHSY and CDR2 is SAAADI. This CDR3 has 14 residues. The CDR3 bases are TGCGCCAGCAGGGACAGCGGGGAGGGGGAGACCCAGTACTTC. Translation gives CASRDSGEGETQYF.

This chain uses TRBV5-1 with TRBJ2-1; 10 bases align to TRBD1. Trimming at V came to 2 bases and at J to 0 bases, leaving 17 bases not matched to a gene. The CDR3 extends over 21 amino acids. Per the germline V gene, CDR1 is SGHRS and CDR2 is YFSETQ. Here the CDR3 reads CASSFYPESGTGVSSYNEQFF. The CDR3 nucleotides read TGCGCCAGCAGCTTTTATCCAGAGTCCGGGACAGGGGTTTCCTCCTACAATGAGCAGTTCTTC. Complete variable domain (other parts from reference TRBV5-1 and TRBJ2-1): KAGVTQTPRYLIKTRGQQVTLSCSPISGHRSVSWYQQTPGQGLQFLFEYFSETQRNKGNFPGRFSGRQFSNSRSEMNVSTLELGDSALYLCASSFYPESGTGVSSYNEQFFGPGTRLTVL.

This clonotype was observed a handful of times. This sequence joins TRBV29-1 and TRBJ1-1, with D perhaps matching TRBD1 (6 bases). Trimming cost V 7 bases and J 1 base, with 10 bases left between them. Germline V gene data show CDR1 as SQVTM and CDR2 as ANQGSEA. This CDR3 region has 12 residues. CDR3 in DNA: TGCAGCGCCGGACAGCCGAACACTGAAGCTTTCTTT. This sequence encodes CSAGQPNTEAFF.

The CDR3 bases are TGCAGTGCTAGTCCGGGACTAGCGAACCTAGAGACCCAGTACTTC. Amino acid sequence: CSASPGLANLETQYF. The chain uses TRBV20-1 and TRBJ2-5; the match to TRBD2 covers 10 bases. With V trimmed by 3 bases and J by 4 bases, 8 bases remained unmatched. CDR1 and CDR2 (germline): DFQATT, SNEGSKA (reference sequence). This CDR3 comprises 15 residues.

The chain employs TRBV6-5 and TRBJ2-5; 9 bases fit TRBD2. Germline values: CDR1 MNHEY, CDR2 SVGAGI. This CDR3 comprises 14 residues. The trim removed 2 bases at V and 13 bases at J, leaving 11 bases unmatched. The DNA for the CDR3 is TGTGCCAGCAGTTACGGTAGCGGGGGTAATGAGCTGTACTTC. Protein: CASSYGSGGNELYF.

In this sample, this clonotype turned up a few times. The chain uses TRBV20-1 and TRBJ2-5, with 9 positions matching TRBD1. The CDR3 runs 12 residues. CDR1 DFQATT and CDR2 SNEGSKA come from the germline V gene (reference sequence). The V and J ends lost 5 bases and 5 bases, in that order; junction bases with no gene match: 3. The CDR3 loop is CSARQGEETQYF. CDR3 coding DNA: TGCAGTGCTCGACAGGGGGAGGAGACCCAGTACTTC.

This chain uses TRBV4-1 with TRBJ2-1; 7 bases agree with TRBD1. The trim removed 3 bases at V and 7 bases at J, leaving 9 bases unmatched. The CDR3 consists of 15 residues. CDR1 is MGHRA, CDR2 YSYEKL, per germline. CDR3 region: CASSHNRGSPNEQFF. For the CDR3, the DNA is TGCGCCAGCAGCCACAACAGGGGATCTCCTAATGAGCAGTTCTTC.

This clonotype was seen a handful of times. The rearrangement uses TRBV6-2 or TRBV6-3 and TRBJ2-1, with D perhaps TRBD1 (6 bases). This CDR3 is built from 13 residues. V shed 6 bases and J shed 6 bases, with 12 bases lying between them. Germline V gene lookup returns CDR1 MNHEY and CDR2 SVGEGT. CDR3 loop: CASSHRAGNEQFF. DNA of the CDR3: TGTGCCAGCAGCCACAGGGCAGGCAATGAGCAGTTCTTC.

The chain joins TRBV5-6 to TRBJ2-7; the match to TRBD2 covers 10 bases. Germline trimming cut 2 bases from V and 5 bases from J; bases unmatched to any gene: 10. The length of the CDR3 is 16 residues. Germline CDR1 SGHDT, CDR2 YYEEEE. CDR3 sequence (DNA): TGTGCCAGCAGCTTTCGGGGGGCTAGCGGGAGTCACGAGCAGTACTTC. Protein: CASSFRGASGSHEQYF.

Ten or more counts support this clonotype. This rearrangement joins TRBV6-5 to TRBJ1-2; 7 positions agree with TRBD1. The germline V gene has CDR1 MNHEY and CDR2 SVGAGI. The ends lost 5 bases at V and 1 base at J; junction bases unmatched: 1. The CDR3 sequence is 13 residues long. The CDR3 DNA reads as TGTGCCAGCAGTCGACAGGGTAACTATGGCTACACCTTC. It is translated as CASSRQGNYGYTF.

This chain uses TRBV5-1 with TRBJ1-1; D ambiguous. Germline V gene sequence: CDR1 SGHRS, CDR2 YFSETQ. This CDR3 comprises 14 residues. Trimming cost V 7 bases and J 3 bases, with 16 bases left between them. The CDR3 sequence is CASCLNARDTEAFF. CDR3 nucleotides: TGCGCCAGCTGCCTAAACGCTAGGGACACTGAAGCTTTCTTT.